A selection of T cell receptor beta chains follows, all from one sample in a study of T cell repertoires in cytomegalovirus infection. A single record per CDR3 protein comes from TCRdb applying MiXCR to the reads. The sample holds about 310,000 distinct CDR3 sequences, roughly a sixth seen once. Specimen: PBMCs. The receptors shown here come from a human donor in good health (CMV status not recorded). Some clones in this sample may be carry-over from other donors' samples. Both conserved end residues are part of each CDR3. D genes are given only for firm matches. The size of a clone is reported for some rows only, either as once, few or many, or as a class for expanded clones.

D gene: .
V gene: TRBV6-6
J gene: TRBJ2-5
clone size: many
CDR3 protein: CASSFESDRQETQYF
CDR3 DNA: TGTGCCAGCAGTTTCGAATCGGACAGACAAGAGACCCAGTACTTC

D gene: TRBD1
V gene: TRBV6-1
J gene: TRBJ1-5
clone size: .
CDR3 protein: CASSEIGGGGQPQHF
CDR3 DNA: TGTGCCAGCAGTGAAATAGGGGGCGGCGGTCAGCCCCAGCATTTT

D gene: .
V gene: TRBV12-3/TRBV12-4
J gene: TRBJ1-1
clone size: few
CDR3 protein: CASRISSRVGAFF
CDR3 DNA: TGTGCCAGCAGAATCTCCAGCAGGGTCGGAGCTTTCTTT

D gene: .
V gene: TRBV6-1
J gene: TRBJ1-6
clone size: .
CDR3 protein: CASSEPRVNGIRNNSPLHF
CDR3 DNA: TGTGCCAGCAGTGAACCCCGGGTAAATGGGATCCGAAATAATTCACCCCTCCACTTT

D gene: .
V gene: TRBV4-3
J gene: TRBJ2-3
clone size: few
CDR3 protein: CASSQDRQGRTDTQYF
CDR3 DNA: TGCGCCAGCAGCCAAGATCGGCAGGGACGCACAGATACGCAGTATTTT

D gene: .
V gene: TRBV7-2
J gene: TRBJ1-2
clone size: many
CDR3 protein: CASSLVLTDYGYTF
CDR3 DNA: TGTGCCAGCAGCTTAGTTCTTACAGACTATGGCTACACCTTC

D gene: TRBD1
V gene: TRBV12-3/TRBV12-4
J gene: TRBJ1-2
clone size: many
CDR3 protein: CASSFGGQGVYGYTF
CDR3 DNA: TGTGCCAGCAGTTTCGGGGGACAGGGGGTCTATGGCTACACCTTC

D gene: .
V gene: TRBV4-1
J gene: TRBJ1-2
clone size: .
CDR3 protein: CASSQETKKRGADGYTF
CDR3 DNA: TGCGCCAGCAGCCAAGAAACAAAAAAAAGAGGGGCGGATGGCTACACCTTC

D gene: TRBD2
V gene: TRBV20-1
J gene: TRBJ2-3
clone size: .
CDR3 protein: CSARGGAGRTDTQYF
CDR3 DNA: TGCAGTGCTAGAGGTGGAGCGGGGAGGACAGATACGCAGTATTTT

D gene: .
V gene: TRBV7-9
J gene: TRBJ1-4
clone size: many
CDR3 protein: CASSFGGEKLFF
CDR3 DNA: TGTGCCAGCAGCTTTGGGGGTGAAAAACTGTTTTTT

D gene: TRBD1
V gene: TRBV11-2
J gene: TRBJ1-4
clone size: .
CDR3 protein: CASSYTIHRQGAEEKLFF
CDR3 DNA: TGTGCCAGCAGCTACACCATACACCGACAGGGGGCGGAAGAAAAACTGTTTTTT

D gene: .
V gene: TRBV4-1
J gene: TRBJ1-5
clone size: many
CDR3 protein: CASSRDTGQGQPQHF
CDR3 DNA: TGCGCCAGCAGCCGCGATACAGGGCAGGGTCAGCCCCAGCATTTT

D gene: TRBD2
V gene: TRBV28
J gene: TRBJ2-1
clone size: .
CDR3 protein: CASSSGAGGDNEQFF
CDR3 DNA: TGTGCCAGCAGTTCTGGGGCGGGGGGCGACAATGAGCAGTTCTTC

D gene: .
V gene: TRBV11-3
J gene: TRBJ2-2
clone size: .
CDR3 protein: CASSLDFGQRAGELFF
CDR3 DNA: TGTGCCAGCAGCTTAGATTTTGGACAGCGGGCCGGGGAGCTGTTTTTT

D gene: .
V gene: TRBV19
J gene: TRBJ1-1
clone size: many
CDR3 protein: CASSMPPDLNTEAFF
CDR3 DNA: TGTGCCAGTAGTATGCCCCCAGACTTGAACACTGAAGCTTTCTTT

D gene: .
V gene: TRBV12-3/TRBV12-4
J gene: TRBJ2-5
clone size: few
CDR3 protein: CASSLGTGMGTQYF
CDR3 DNA: TGTGCCAGCAGTTTGGGGACGGGCATGGGGACCCAGTACTTC

D gene: TRBD2
V gene: TRBV7-7
J gene: TRBJ2-2
clone size: many
CDR3 protein: CASSPLGGMNTGELFF
CDR3 DNA: TGTGCTAGCAGCCCCCTCGGGGGGATGAACACCGGGGAGCTGTTTTTT

D gene: TRBD1
V gene: TRBV7-3
J gene: TRBJ2-3
clone size: .
CDR3 protein: CASSFGTGGFSTDTQYF
CDR3 DNA: TGTGCCAGCAGCTTCGGGACAGGGGGCTTCAGCACAGATACGCAGTATTTT

D gene: .
V gene: TRBV20-1
J gene: TRBJ1-1
clone size: .
CDR3 protein: CSARGEGRGAFF
CDR3 DNA: TGCAGTGCTAGAGGAGAGGGAAGAGGAGCTTTCTTT

D gene: TRBD1
V gene: TRBV19
J gene: TRBJ1-1
clone size: .
CDR3 protein: CASSPGTGRPMNTEAFF
CDR3 DNA: TGTGCCAGTAGTCCCGGGACAGGGAGACCAATGAACACTGAAGCTTTCTTT

D gene: .
V gene: TRBV7-8
J gene: TRBJ2-7
clone size: many
CDR3 protein: CASSLTVPGYEQYF
CDR3 DNA: TGTGCCAGCAGCCTGACAGTGCCCGGCTACGAGCAGTACTTC

D gene: TRBD1
V gene: TRBV6-6
J gene: TRBJ2-6
clone size: many
CDR3 protein: CASSSQGAYSGANVLTF
CDR3 DNA: TGTGCCAGCAGTTCACAGGGGGCCTACTCTGGGGCCAACGTCCTGACTTTC

D gene: TRBD1
V gene: TRBV7-2
J gene: TRBJ1-3
clone size: many
CDR3 protein: CASSLVVYRTGGNTIYF
CDR3 DNA: TGTGCCAGCAGCTTAGTTGTTTATCGGACAGGGGGAAACACCATATATTTT

D gene: .
V gene: TRBV5-1
J gene: TRBJ1-6
clone size: .
CDR3 protein: CASSLAGGSYNSPLHF
CDR3 DNA: TGCGCCAGCAGCTTGGCCGGGGGCTCCTATAATTCACCCCTCCACTTT

D gene: .
V gene: TRBV20-1
J gene: TRBJ1-5
clone size: .
CDR3 protein: CSATYAGNQPQHF
CDR3 DNA: TGCAGTGCTACTTATGCGGGAAATCAGCCCCAGCATTTT

D gene: .
V gene: TRBV7-9
J gene: TRBJ1-2
clone size: few
CDR3 protein: CASRRDGAFYGYTF
CDR3 DNA: TGTGCCAGCAGGAGGGACGGGGCCTTCTATGGCTACACCTTC

D gene: TRBD1
V gene: TRBV6-5
J gene: TRBJ1-6
clone size: once
CDR3 protein: CASIYFAGGKSPLHF
CDR3 DNA: TGTGCCAGCATTTACTTCGCAGGGGGCAAATCACCCCTCCACTTT

D gene: .
V gene: TRBV5-5
J gene: TRBJ2-1
clone size: .
CDR3 protein: CASSLGRFNEQFF
CDR3 DNA: TGTGCCAGCAGCTTGGGCAGGTTCAATGAGCAGTTCTTC

D gene: .
V gene: TRBV7-2
J gene: TRBJ1-4
clone size: many
CDR3 protein: CASSPQGMTNEKLFF
CDR3 DNA: TGTGCCAGCAGCCCTCAGGGGATGACTAATGAAAAACTGTTTTTT

D gene: .
V gene: TRBV13
J gene: TRBJ2-1
clone size: few
CDR3 protein: CASSLGGFGNNEQFF
CDR3 DNA: TGTGCCAGCAGCTTAGGGGGGTTCGGTAACAATGAGCAGTTCTTC

D gene: .
V gene: TRBV20-1
J gene: TRBJ2-7
clone size: .
CDR3 protein: CSAGGASDYEQYF
CDR3 DNA: TGCAGTGCTGGCGGGGCCTCGGACTACGAGCAGTACTTC

D gene: TRBD1
V gene: TRBV7-2
J gene: TRBJ2-3
clone size: many
CDR3 protein: CASSSGTGGWDTQYF
CDR3 DNA: TGTGCCAGCAGCTCCGGGACAGGGGGGTGGGATACGCAGTATTTT

D gene: .
V gene: TRBV5-1
J gene: TRBJ2-3
clone size: few
CDR3 protein: CASSWRPVSSTDTQYF
CDR3 DNA: TGCGCCAGCAGCTGGAGGCCGGTTTCTAGCACAGATACGCAGTATTTT

D gene: .
V gene: TRBV4-1
J gene: TRBJ1-4
clone size: .
CDR3 protein: CASSQAGRATNEKLFF
CDR3 DNA: TGCGCCAGCAGCCAAGCGGGCAGGGCAACTAATGAAAAACTGTTTTTT

D gene: TRBD1
V gene: TRBV12-3/TRBV12-4
J gene: TRBJ1-5
clone size: few
CDR3 protein: CASSPRTGGNQPQHF
CDR3 DNA: TGTGCCAGCAGCCCCAGGACAGGCGGCAATCAGCCCCAGCATTTT

D gene: TRBD2
V gene: TRBV20-1
J gene: TRBJ2-3
clone size: .
CDR3 protein: CSAQNAGGGTDTQYF
CDR3 DNA: TGCAGTGCCCAAAACGCGGGAGGTGGCACAGATACGCAGTATTTT

D gene: .
V gene: TRBV28
J gene: TRBJ1-5
clone size: few
CDR3 protein: CASSRTEGSNQPQHF
CDR3 DNA: TGTGCCAGCAGTAGGACTGAGGGGAGCAATCAGCCCCAGCATTTT

D gene: .
V gene: TRBV12-3/TRBV12-4
J gene: TRBJ2-7
clone size: many
CDR3 protein: CASSLDLASSYEQYF
CDR3 DNA: TGTGCCAGCAGTTTAGATCTCGCCAGCTCCTACGAGCAGTACTTC

D gene: .
V gene: TRBV7-6
J gene: TRBJ2-5
clone size: many
CDR3 protein: CASSLETAGASQETQYF
CDR3 DNA: TGTGCCAGCAGCTTAGAAACCGCGGGGGCATCTCAAGAGACCCAGTACTTC

D gene: .
V gene: TRBV7-9
J gene: TRBJ1-1
clone size: many
CDR3 protein: CASSLGGGLNTEAFF
CDR3 DNA: TGTGCCAGCAGCTTAGGTGGGGGGTTGAACACTGAAGCTTTCTTT

D gene: .
V gene: TRBV11-2
J gene: TRBJ2-2
clone size: many
CDR3 protein: CASSLVGGRNTGELFF
CDR3 DNA: TGTGCCAGCAGCCTGGTCGGGGGAAGGAACACCGGGGAGCTGTTTTTT

D gene: .
V gene: TRBV6-5
J gene: TRBJ2-2
clone size: few
CDR3 protein: CASSYDDWGELFF
CDR3 DNA: TGTGCCAGCAGTTATGACGATTGGGGGGAGCTGTTTTTT

D gene: TRBD1
V gene: TRBV12-3/TRBV12-4
J gene: TRBJ1-1
clone size: many
CDR3 protein: CASSPRRTGRLAFF
CDR3 DNA: TGTGCCAGCAGTCCGCGACGGACAGGACGGCTTGCTTTCTTT

D gene: TRBD1
V gene: TRBV2
J gene: TRBJ2-7
clone size: .
CDR3 protein: CASSSDRDHEQYF
CDR3 DNA: TGTGCCAGCAGTTCCGACAGGGACCACGAGCAGTACTTC

D gene: .
V gene: TRBV7-2
J gene: TRBJ2-5
clone size: many
CDR3 protein: CASSLVSSAAETQYF
CDR3 DNA: TGTGCCAGCAGCTTAGTCTCCTCGGCCGCAGAGACCCAGTACTTC

D gene: TRBD1
V gene: TRBV19
J gene: TRBJ2-5
clone size: few
CDR3 protein: CASSTGQDPGETQYF
CDR3 DNA: TGTGCCAGTAGTACTGGACAGGACCCGGGGGAGACCCAGTACTTC

D gene: .
V gene: TRBV5-5
J gene: TRBJ2-3
clone size: few
CDR3 protein: CASSSPSTDTQYF
CDR3 DNA: TGTGCCAGCAGTTCCCCAAGCACAGATACGCAGTATTTT

D gene: .
V gene: TRBV7-3
J gene: TRBJ2-2
clone size: .
CDR3 protein: CASSLMGSPNTGELFF
CDR3 DNA: TGTGCCAGCAGCTTAATGGGTAGCCCGAACACCGGGGAGCTGTTTTTT

D gene: .
V gene: TRBV7-2
J gene: TRBJ1-2
clone size: many
CDR3 protein: CASSPDRGNYGYTF
CDR3 DNA: TGTGCCAGCAGCCCGGACCGGGGGAACTATGGCTACACCTTC

D gene: TRBD1
V gene: TRBV4-1
J gene: TRBJ1-2
clone size: once
CDR3 protein: CASSHTVIPGQGKIYGYTF
CDR3 DNA: TGCGCCAGCAGCCACACAGTTATACCCGGACAGGGGAAGATCTATGGCTACACCTTC

D gene: .
V gene: TRBV20-1
J gene: TRBJ2-3
clone size: .
CDR3 protein: CSASLLGGGTDTQYF
CDR3 DNA: TGCAGTGCTAGCCTTCTAGGGGGTGGCACAGATACGCAGTATTTT

D gene: .
V gene: TRBV19
J gene: TRBJ1-2
clone size: many
CDR3 protein: CASSMDTIYYGYTF
CDR3 DNA: TGTGCCAGTAGTATGGACACCATATACTATGGCTACACCTTC

D gene: TRBD1
V gene: TRBV18
J gene: TRBJ1-1
clone size: .
CDR3 protein: CASSPQGQGIMNTEAFF
CDR3 DNA: TGTGCCAGCTCACCGCAGGGACAGGGCATTATGAACACTGAAGCTTTCTTT

D gene: TRBD2
V gene: TRBV6-1
J gene: TRBJ2-5
clone size: few
CDR3 protein: CASSAGLGIQTQYF
CDR3 DNA: TGTGCCAGCAGTGCGGGACTAGGTATACAGACCCAGTACTTC

D gene: TRBD1
V gene: TRBV27
J gene: TRBJ2-7
clone size: many
CDR3 protein: CASSLSGTGIGEQYF
CDR3 DNA: TGTGCCAGCAGTTTATCCGGGACAGGGATTGGCGAGCAGTACTTC

D gene: TRBD2
V gene: TRBV10-3
J gene: TRBJ2-5
clone size: .
CDR3 protein: CAIRERGAVQETQYF
CDR3 DNA: TGTGCCATCAGGGAGCGGGGGGCGGTCCAAGAGACCCAGTACTTC

D gene: .
V gene: TRBV27
J gene: TRBJ2-7
clone size: .
CDR3 protein: CASSRAGHRSYEQYF
CDR3 DNA: TGTGCCAGCAGCAGGGCGGGCCATCGCTCCTACGAGCAGTACTTC

D gene: .
V gene: TRBV7-6
J gene: TRBJ2-1
clone size: many
CDR3 protein: CASSFDTFGYNEQFF
CDR3 DNA: TGTGCCAGCAGCTTTGATACGTTTGGCTACAATGAGCAGTTCTTC

D gene: TRBD2
V gene: TRBV20-1
J gene: TRBJ2-5
clone size: few
CDR3 protein: CSARGTSGGAPTSRQETQYF
CDR3 DNA: TGCAGTGCTAGAGGCACTAGCGGGGGGGCCCCCACGAGTCGTCAAGAGACCCAGTACTTC